A single sample is the source of the 11 T cell receptor beta chains below, sequenced in a study of blood T cell repertoires in COVID-19. This table comes from immunoSEQ multiplex PCR, and its TCRdb copy is limited to in-frame clones, with some not included. The sample lists about 35,000 clones, approximately 89% occurring once. The specimen was peripheral blood. Receptor source: a man aged 50 or older with active COVID-19.

The gene calls are TRBV10-3 and TRBJ1-4; D is unclear. The germline CDR1 and CDR2 sequences are ENHRY and SYGVKD. The CDR3 runs to 14 residues. V lost 4 bases and J lost 8, with 14 bases in between. The CDR3 nucleotides read TGTGCCATCAGTGCTCAGGATCCGGTGGAAAAACTGTTTTTT. Encoded protein: CAISAQDPVEKLFF.

A single count supports this clone. V and J are TRBV7-3 and TRBJ2-3, with TRBD2 matching 8 bases. The junction had 4 bases not matched to a gene; V was cut back by 3 bases and J by 2 bases. The CDR3 is 15 residues long. Per germline, CDR1 SGHTA and CDR2 FQGTGA. The CDR3 spells CASSLRGVNTDTQYF. CDR3 bases: TGTGCCAGCAGCTTGCGGGGGGTCAACACAGATACGCAGTATTTT.

The V gene is TRBV6-2 or TRBV6-3, the J gene TRBJ1-1; D possibly corresponds to TRBD1 (5 bases). The CDR3 sequence is 15 residues long. V lost 0 bases to trimming and J lost 3 bases, with 11 bases between them. Germline loops: CDR1 MNHEY, CDR2 SVGEGT. The CDR3 coding sequence is TGTGCCAGCAGTTACTCGGGGCAGGCAGACACTGAAGCTTTCTTT. Translating it yields CASSYSGQADTEAFF.

This chain links TRBV5-1 with TRBJ1-1, with 9 bases matching TRBD1. The CDR3 is made up of 15 amino acids. V shed 0 bases and J 3 bases; nucleotides not matched to a gene: 3. The germline V gene encodes CDR1 SGHRS and CDR2 YFSETQ. The CDR3 DNA is TGCGCCAGCAGCTTGGAACAGGGGGCGTACACTGAAGCTTTCTTT. As protein: CASSLEQGAYTEAFF.

The chain has TRBV3-1 (or the pseudogene TRBV3-2) and TRBJ2-7; TRBD1 might be the D (5 bases). With 11 bases removed from V and 5 bases from J, the gap between germline ends came to 19 bases. This CDR3 contains 13 residues. CDR1 and CDR2 (germline): LGHDT, YNNKEL (reference sequence). This chain's CDR3 is CACPGQGLHEQYF. CDR3 nucleotides: TGTGCCTGCCCCGGGCAGGGTCTGCACGAGCAGTACTTC.

J is TRBJ2-3 and V is TRBV30; D not certain. The germline V and J ends were trimmed by 0 bases and 0 bases, with 10 bases remaining between them. The length of the CDR3 is 15 residues. Germline values: CDR1 GTSNPN, CDR2 SVGIG (reference sequence). CDR3 residues: CAWSVQLKSTDTQYF. In DNA, the CDR3 is TGTGCCTGGAGTGTACAGCTAAAAAGCACAGATACGCAGTATTTT.

The chain carries TRBV7-8 and TRBJ2-1, with D possibly being TRBD2 (6 bases). Germline CDR1 and CDR2: SGHVS and FQNEAQ. Trimming stripped 5 bases from V and 10 bases from J, with 15 bases between. CDR3 length: 13 amino acids. The CDR3 is CASSEMTRGEQFF. In DNA, the CDR3 is TGTGCCAGCAGCGAAATGACCCGGGGGGAGCAGTTCTTC.

The V gene is TRBV12-5, the J gene TRBJ1-1; the D is unclear. Germline V gene data show CDR1 as LGHNT and CDR2 as FRNRAP. The CDR3 has 13 amino acids. Trimming cost V 6 bases and J 1 base, with 9 bases left between them. This chain's CDR3 is CASGQLPNTEAFF. The CDR3 coding sequence is TGTGCTAGTGGACAACTACCGAACACTGAAGCTTTCTTT.

V usage is TRBV18 and J usage is TRBJ2-1; TRBD2 aligns across 11 bases. The CDR3 consists of 14 residues. V lost 6 bases and J lost 2; bases outside the gene matches: 0. Germline V gene lookup returns CDR1 KGHSH and CDR2 LQKENI. The CDR3 region is CASSTSGTYNEQFF. The CDR3 DNA sequence: TGTGCCAGCTCGACTAGCGGGACCTACAATGAGCAGTTCTTC.

V usage is TRBV6-5 and J usage is TRBJ2-7; the match to TRBD2 covers 7 bases. The CDR3 spans 13 residues. The trim removed 5 bases at V and 7 bases at J, leaving 8 bases unmatched. CDR1 and CDR2 from the germline V gene are MNHEY and SVGAGI. CDR3 in amino acids: CASSNPAGREQYF. The CDR3 nucleotides read TGTGCCAGCAGTAACCCAGCGGGGCGGGAGCAGTACTTC.

This clone has a handful of counts. The chain employs TRBV27 and TRBJ2-2; 7 bases line up with TRBD1. The germline V gene encodes CDR1 MNHEY and CDR2 SMNVEV (reference sequence). The trim removed 10 bases at V and 2 bases at J, leaving 7 bases unmatched. This CDR3 comprises 14 residues. CDR3 residues: CATRQGRNTGELFF. As DNA, the CDR3 is TGTGCCACACGACAGGGTCGTAACACCGGGGAGCTGTTTTTT.